This T cell receptor beta chain was captured by sequencing in a study of T cell repertoires in cytomegalovirus infection. About the research overall: Epitope selection comprised recently identified HLA-C-restricted CMV epitopes and well-studied HLA-B-restricted CMV epitopes. Matching HLA type and CMV infection were both indicated by public TCR beta signatures.

The study, taken as a whole, reports: CMV carriers with the relevant HLA were identified by cumulative public TCR beta family frequency. HLA-C-restricted CMV clonotypes gave the most frequent clonotype in two of eight donors.

The length of the CDR3 is 14 residues. V was pared by 1 base and J by 1 base, with 8 bases between. Germline assignment: CDR1 LGHNA and CDR2 YSLEER. TCRdb called the reads again in MiXCR, with one record for every CDR3 protein. The profile covers approximately 350,000 distinct CDR3 sequences, with nearly 35% appearing a single time and approximately 12% taken by the ten largest. About this clonotype: Its antigen remains unidentified.

The source of this sequence is a human donor in good health (CMV status not recorded). Some clones in this sample may be carry-over from other donors' samples. The sample was cultured PBMCs, taken from culture after CMV antigen stimulation. This chain connects TRBV4-3 to TRBJ2-7; D not resolved. For the CDR3, the DNA is TGCGCCAGCAGCCAAGTTATGAATTCCTACGAGCAGTACTTC. Translating gives CASSQVMNSYEQYF.